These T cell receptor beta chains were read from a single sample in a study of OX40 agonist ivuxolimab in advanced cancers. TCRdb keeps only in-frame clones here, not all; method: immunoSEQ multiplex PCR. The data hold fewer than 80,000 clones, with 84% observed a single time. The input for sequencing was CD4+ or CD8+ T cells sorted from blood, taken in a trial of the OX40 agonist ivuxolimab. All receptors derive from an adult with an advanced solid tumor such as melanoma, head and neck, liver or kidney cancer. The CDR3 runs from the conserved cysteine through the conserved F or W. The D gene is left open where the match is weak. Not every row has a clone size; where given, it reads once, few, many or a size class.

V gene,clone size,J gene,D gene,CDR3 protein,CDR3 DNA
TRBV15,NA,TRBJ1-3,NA,CATSRGGVPSGNTIYF,TGTGCCACCAGCAGAGGAGGGGTGCCCTCTGGAAACACCATATATTTT
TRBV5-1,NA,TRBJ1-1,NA,CASSLGSQGEAFF,TGCGCCAGCAGCTTGGGCTCTCAGGGTGAAGCTTTCTTT
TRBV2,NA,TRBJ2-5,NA,CASSVWGETQYF,TGTGCCAGCAGTGTATGGGGGGAGACCCAGTACTTC
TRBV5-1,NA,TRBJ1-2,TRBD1,CASSLGDRAYGNYGYTF,TGCGCCAGCAGCTTGGGGGACAGGGCCTATGGCAACTATGGCTACACCTTC
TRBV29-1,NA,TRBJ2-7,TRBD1,CSVVEDRGLYEQYF,TGCAGCGTGGTAGAGGACAGGGGGCTCTACGAGCAGTACTTC
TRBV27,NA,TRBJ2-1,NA,CAAGDRGTYNEQFF,TGTGCAGCAGGGGATAGGGGGACATACAATGAGCAGTTCTTC
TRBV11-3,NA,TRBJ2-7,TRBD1,CANSRPGTESYEQYF,TGTGCCAACAGCAGACCCGGGACAGAGTCCTACGAGCAGTACTTC
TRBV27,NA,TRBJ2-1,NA,CASSLATGRSHEQFF,TGTGCCAGCAGTTTGGCCACAGGGAGGTCCCATGAGCAGTTCTTC
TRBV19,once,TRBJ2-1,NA,CASSLGRRGSSYNEQFF,TGTGCCAGTAGCTTAGGGCGGAGAGGGAGCTCCTACAATGAGCAGTTCTTC
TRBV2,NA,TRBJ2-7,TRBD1,CASRANRDRSYEQYF,TGTGCCAGCAGGGCAAACCGGGACAGGTCCTACGAGCAGTACTTC
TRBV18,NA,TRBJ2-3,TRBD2,CASSPGTKLPDTQYF,TGTGCCAGCTCACCCGGGACTAAGCTTCCAGATACGCAGTATTTT
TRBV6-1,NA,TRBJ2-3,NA,CASRVGSTDTQYF,TGTGCCAGCCGGGTGGGCAGCACAGATACGCAGTATTTT
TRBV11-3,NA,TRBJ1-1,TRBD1,CASSLAGGLTEAFF,TGTGCCAGCAGCTTAGCAGGGGGGCTAACTGAAGCTTTCTTT
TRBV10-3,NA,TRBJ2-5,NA,CAISESRLDQETQYF,TGTGCCATCAGTGAGTCGAGACTCGATCAAGAGACCCAGTACTTC
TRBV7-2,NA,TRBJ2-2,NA,CASTPPNTGELFF,TGTGCCAGCACCCCTCCGAACACCGGGGAGCTGTTTTTT
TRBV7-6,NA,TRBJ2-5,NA,CASSSLLVETQYF,TGTGCCAGCAGCTCCCTCTTGGTCGAGACCCAGTACTTC
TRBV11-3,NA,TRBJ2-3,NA,CASSRGATDTQYF,TGTGCCAGCAGCCGTGGGGCAACAGATACGCAGTATTTT
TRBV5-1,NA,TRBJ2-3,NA,CASSLTGYTDTQYF,TGCGCCAGCAGCTTGACCGGATACACAGATACGCAGTATTTT
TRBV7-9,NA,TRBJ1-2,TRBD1,CASSRTGANYGYTF,TGTGCCAGCAGCCGGACAGGGGCCAACTATGGCTACACCTTC
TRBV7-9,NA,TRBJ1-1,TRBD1,CASSPWNRGNTEAFF,TGTGCCAGCAGCCCTTGGAACAGGGGTAATACTGAAGCTTTCTTT
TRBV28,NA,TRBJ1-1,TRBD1,CASRLGQGYTEAFF,TGTGCCAGCAGACTGGGACAGGGATACACTGAAGCTTTCTTT
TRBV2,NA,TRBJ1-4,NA,CASSAGNEKLFF,TGTGCCAGCAGTGCAGGGAATGAAAAACTGTTTTTT
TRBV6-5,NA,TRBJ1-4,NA,CASSYSTGGKLFF,TGTGCCAGCAGTTACTCAACCGGGGGCAAACTGTTTTTT
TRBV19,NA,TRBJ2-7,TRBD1,CASSIGGQGSTYEQYF,TGTGCCAGTAGTATAGGGGGACAGGGATCTACCTACGAGCAGTACTTC
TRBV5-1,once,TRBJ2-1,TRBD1,CASSSGTGAYNEQFF,TGCGCCAGCAGCTCCGGGACAGGGGCCTACAATGAGCAGTTCTTC
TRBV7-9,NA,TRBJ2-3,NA,CASSFSADTQYF,TGTGCCAGCAGCTTCAGCGCAGATACGCAGTATTTT
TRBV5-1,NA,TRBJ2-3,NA,CASSPKGDTQYF,TGCGCCAGCAGCCCCAAAGGAGATACGCAGTATTTT
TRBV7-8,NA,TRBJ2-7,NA,CASKYGLSSYEQYF,TGTGCCAGCAAATACGGACTTAGCTCCTACGAGCAGTACTTC
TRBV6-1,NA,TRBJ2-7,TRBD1,CASTLTGDEQYF,TGTGCCAGCACCCTGACAGGGGACGAGCAGTACTTC